This T cell receptor beta chain emerged from a study of T cells after yellow fever vaccination. TCRdb ran MiXCR on the 5' RACE reads and lists one entry per CDR3 protein. The sample records 150,000 to 200,000 distinct CDR3 sequences, around 9.7% being singletons. Per the germline V gene, CDR1 is SGDLS and CDR2 is YYNGEE. This CDR3 has 14 amino acids. The V segment lost 5 bases and the J segment 5 bases; nucleotides outside the gene matches: 6. The rearrangement links TRBV9 to TRBJ2-1; 8 nucleotides line up with TRBD2. The sequence derives from a man aged 18 to 29 who received the YFV17D yellow fever vaccine. The input for sequencing was CD8+ T cells sorted from PBMCs, taken 45 days after the yellow fever booster vaccination. The CDR3 sequence: CASSESGGDNEQFF. CDR3 DNA sequence: TGTGCCAGCAGTGAATCGGGGGGGGACAATGAGCAGTTCTTC.